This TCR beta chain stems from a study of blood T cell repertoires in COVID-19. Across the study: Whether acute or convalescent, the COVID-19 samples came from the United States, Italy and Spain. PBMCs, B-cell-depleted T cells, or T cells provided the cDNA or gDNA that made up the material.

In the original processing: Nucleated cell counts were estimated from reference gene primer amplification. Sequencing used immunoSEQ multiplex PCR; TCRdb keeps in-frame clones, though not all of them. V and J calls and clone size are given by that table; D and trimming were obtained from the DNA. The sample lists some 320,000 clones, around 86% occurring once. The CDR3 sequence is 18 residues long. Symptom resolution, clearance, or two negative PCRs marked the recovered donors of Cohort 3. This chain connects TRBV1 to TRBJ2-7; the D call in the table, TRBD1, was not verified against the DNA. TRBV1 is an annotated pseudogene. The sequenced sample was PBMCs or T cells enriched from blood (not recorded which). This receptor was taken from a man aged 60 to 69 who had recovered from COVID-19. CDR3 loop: CTSSQDVRGQPSLYEQYF. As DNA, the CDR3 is TGCACCAGCAGCCAAGACGTTCGGGGACAGCCATCCCTTTACGAGCAGTACTTC.